The 3 T cell receptor beta chains given below trace back to one sample, sequenced in a study of tumor-infiltrating lymphocytes in primary liver carcinoma (dated by TCRdb to 2017 to 2019). Without any cell sorting, total RNA and DNA were co-extracted from roughly 20-30 mg of bulk tissue using the AllPrep DNA/RNA mini kit. Sequencing used an Illumina HiSeq 2500. Using a constant-region primer and ProtoScript II reverse transcriptase, TCRbeta-specific cDNA was reverse-transcribed from around 520 ng total RNA. Three nested multiplex PCR rounds, following a slightly modified ARM-PCR procedure, were used to build the TCRbeta libraries. Multiplex TRBV1-TRBV30 forward primers and a Cbeta reverse primer were used in the first two PCR rounds, each of which was run for approximately 11 cycles. TCRdb ran its own pipeline on the public reads, namely fastp trimming at Q25 and MiXCR clone calling, and kept in-frame beta chains. Rows matching on CDR3 protein sequence are summarized as one entry with the most common DNA and genes. The sample table records about 96,000 distinct CDR3 sequences; around 70% of these occur just once. Of the sample, approximately 30% is held by the ten largest clones.

Material for sequencing was tumor-adjacent normal liver tissue. The receptors here all came from a man aged 35 to 55 with primary liver carcinoma and hepatitis B virus infection.

There are a few counts of this clonotype. A much bigger clone sits one base away, suggesting this may be a read error. The V call is TRBV4-2, the J call TRBJ1-5, with 7 bases lining up with TRBD1. The CDR3 is 15 amino acids. In germline, CDR1 is LGHNA, CDR2 YNFKEQ. Losses at the gene ends were 6 bases for V and 3 bases for J; bases not matched to a gene: 8. The CDR3: CASRDRQGINQPQHF. The CDR3 nucleotides are TGTGCCAGCAGGGACAGACAGGGTATCAATCAGCCCCAGCATTTT.

Remarks on this clonotype: Mismatch with germline at one junction end may stem from a read error. The rearrangement uses TRBV12-3 or TRBV12-4 and TRBJ2-2; D call uncertain. CDR3 length: 12 residues. The CDR3 coding sequence is TGTGCCAGCAGCTGGAACACCCGGGAGCTGTTTTTT. Protein product: CASSWNTRELFF.

Comments on this clonotype: Germline is not matched at one junction end, which may reflect a read error. The chain joins TRBV11-2 to TRBJ2-2; weak D call: TRBD2 (5 bases). The V gene's germline CDR1 is SGHAT and CDR2 FQNNGV. The CDR3 covers 16 residues. For the CDR3, the DNA is TGTGCCAGCAGTTCGAGTGGCATAGTGAACACCGGGGAGCTGTTCTTT. The encoded protein is CASSSSGIVNTGELFF.